This T cell receptor beta chain was sequenced in a study of T cells expressing NK-cell markers. TCRdb reworked the 5' RACE reads into one entry per CDR3 protein, no DNA. The table lists approximately 550,000 distinct CDR3 sequences. The CDR3 has 16 residues. Germline V CDR1 and CDR2: LGHNA, YSLEER. This TCR derives from a man aged 18 to 29 in good health. This chain links TRBV4-3 with TRBJ2-1; without DNA, the TCRdb call of TRBD1 cannot be checked. Input material: blood T cells: a sorted CD56 or NKG2C T cell subset, CD4+ or CD8+ T cells, or bulk PBMC T cells (not recorded which). The CDR3 spells CASSAYSGPGGNEQFF.